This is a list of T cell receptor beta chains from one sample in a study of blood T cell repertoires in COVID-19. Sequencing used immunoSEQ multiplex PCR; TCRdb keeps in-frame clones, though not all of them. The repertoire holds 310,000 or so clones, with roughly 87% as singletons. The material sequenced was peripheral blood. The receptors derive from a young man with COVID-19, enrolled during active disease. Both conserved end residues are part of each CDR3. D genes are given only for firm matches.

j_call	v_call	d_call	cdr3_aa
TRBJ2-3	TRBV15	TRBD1	CATSSEAGGLTDTQYF
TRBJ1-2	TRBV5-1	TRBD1	CASSGGGTGPGYGYTF
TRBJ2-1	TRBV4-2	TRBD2	CASSPPSGRAKRSVHEQFF
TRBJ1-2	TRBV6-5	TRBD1	CASSRDRGRDGYTF
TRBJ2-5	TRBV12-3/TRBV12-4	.	CASSFTRGTQYF
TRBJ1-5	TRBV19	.	CASSQPGTDSNQPQHF
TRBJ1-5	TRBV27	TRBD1	CASSATTGGSQPQHF
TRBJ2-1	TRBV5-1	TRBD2	CASSLEASGGAKQFF
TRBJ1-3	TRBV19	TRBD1	CASNGQAPRGNTIYF
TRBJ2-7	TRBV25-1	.	CASSDWTDSSYEQYF
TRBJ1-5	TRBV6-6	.	CASSPTGQPQHF
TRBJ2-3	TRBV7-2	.	CASSETNTDTQYF
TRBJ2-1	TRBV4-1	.	CASSQDPQPQGQFF
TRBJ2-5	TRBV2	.	CASRSSETQYF
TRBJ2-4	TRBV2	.	CASTVDSLAKNIQYF
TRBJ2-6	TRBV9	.	CASSTRSSGANVLTF
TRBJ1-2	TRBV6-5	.	CASSDSLPYGYTF
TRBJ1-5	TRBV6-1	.	CASSEILGGQPQHF
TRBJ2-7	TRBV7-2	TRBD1	CASSLASGQGTYEQYF
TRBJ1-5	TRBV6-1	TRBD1	CATTGANQPQHF
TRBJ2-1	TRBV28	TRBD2	CASSGLAGGINEQFF
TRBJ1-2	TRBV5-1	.	CASSSEWADTYGYTF
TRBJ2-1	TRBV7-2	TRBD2	CASIPGGAGDEQFF
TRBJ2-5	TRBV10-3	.	CAISDSRAQLAQYF
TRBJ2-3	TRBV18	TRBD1	CASSHPGTRGLTQYF
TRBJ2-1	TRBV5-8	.	CASSSIAVGYNEQFF
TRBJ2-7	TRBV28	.	CASSPSGLTYEQYF
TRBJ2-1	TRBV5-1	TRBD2	CASSLTQGLARLNGNEQFF
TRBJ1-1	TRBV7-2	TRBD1	CASSLELGQPHRTEAFF
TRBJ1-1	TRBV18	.	CASSPRNGGNTEAFF
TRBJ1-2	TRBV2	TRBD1	CASTPGQGANYGYTF
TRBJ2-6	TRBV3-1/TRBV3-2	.	CASSQAGGANVLTF
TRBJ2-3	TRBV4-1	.	CASSQAGADTQYF
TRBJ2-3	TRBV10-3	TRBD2	CAISARTSGSDDTQYF
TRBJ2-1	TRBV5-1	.	CASSSGTGHMGNEQFF
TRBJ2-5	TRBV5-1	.	CASSMRETQYF
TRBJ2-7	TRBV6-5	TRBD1	CASRLSGTGHYEQYF
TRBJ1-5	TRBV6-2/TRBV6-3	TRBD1	CASSSAGTGHAIQPQHF
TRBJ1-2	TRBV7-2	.	CASRRIGGNYGYTF
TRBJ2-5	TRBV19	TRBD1	CASGQGETQYF
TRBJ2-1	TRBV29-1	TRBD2	CSVEVYWGRGREQFF
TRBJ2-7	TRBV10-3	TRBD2	CAVRDYSYEQYF
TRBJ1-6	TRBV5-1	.	CASSFGRVNSPLHF
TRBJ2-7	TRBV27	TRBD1	CASSYGTGAYEQYF